The 32 T cell receptor beta chains presented below share a single source sample, sequenced in a study of memory CD4+ T cells and cytomegalovirus serostatus. Single viable CD3+CD4+CD8-CD45RO+ cells were sorted as the memory CD4+ T cells. The data were produced by immunoSEQ multiplex PCR, yet TCRdb's version contains in-frame clones alone and is incomplete. Among around 40,000 clones, around 79% were seen once, and the ten largest hold approximately 0.79%. Material: memory CD4+ T cells from blood. Source of these receptors: an adult in good health and CMV-seronegative.

The chain has TRBV19 and TRBJ2-7; D not certain. This CDR3 has 14 amino acids. Germline assignment: CDR1 LNHDA and CDR2 SQIVND (reference sequence). Trimming pared 2 bases from V and 2 bases from J, leaving 10 bases between. This CDR3 is CASSITLGPYEQYF. Written as DNA, the CDR3 is TGTGCCAGTAGTATAACCCTAGGACCCTACGAGCAGTACTTC.

The chain combines TRBV28 with TRBJ2-2; 7 bases line up with TRBD1. Trimming at V came to 6 bases and at J to 5 bases, leaving 6 bases not matched to a gene. The germline gives CDR1 MDHEN, CDR2 SYDVKM. This CDR3 is 14 amino acids long. CDR3 sequence (DNA): TGTGCCAGCAGCCGGACAGGCGGAACCGGGGAGCTGTTTTTT. It translates to CASSRTGGTGELFF.

The V and J genes are TRBV11-3 and TRBJ2-1; 8 bases map to TRBD2. Germline trimming cut 5 bases from V and 9 bases from J; bases unmatched to any gene: 9. The CDR3 sequence is 14 residues long. Germline CDR1 SGHNT, CDR2 YENEEA. CDR3 coding DNA: TGTGCCAGCAGCCCAGGGACTAGTTTAAGTGAGCAGTTCTTC. This encodes CASSPGTSLSEQFF.

This clone was seen once. The J gene is TRBJ1-1, the V gene TRBV4-3; TRBD1 matches 10 bases. CDR3 length: 13 residues. J was trimmed by 13 bases and V by 4 bases; bases with no gene match: 9. The germline V gene encodes CDR1 LGHNA and CDR2 YSLEER. The CDR3 protein is CASSPGTGDLVFF. The CDR3 nucleotides are TGCGCCAGCAGCCCAGGGACAGGGGATTTGGTTTTCTTT.

This chain joins TRBV18 and TRBJ1-4; TRBD1 aligns across 8 bases. V shed 2 bases, J shed 8 bases, and the junction held 7 bases outside the gene matches. This CDR3 region has 15 residues. Per the germline V gene, CDR1 is KGHSH and CDR2 is LQKENI. The CDR3 reads CASSPADRVEEKLFF. CDR3 DNA: TGTGCCAGCTCACCAGCGGACAGGGTGGAAGAAAAACTGTTTTTT.

The rearrangement links TRBV10-3 to TRBJ1-2, with 9 bases identical to TRBD1. Trimming cost V 6 bases and J 6 bases; bases outside gene matches: 5. The CDR3 contains 13 residues. Germline V CDR1 and CDR2: ENHRY, SYGVKD. Here the CDR3 DNA reads TGTGCCATCAGCGACGACAGGGGGGATGGCTACACCTTC. Its translation: CAISDDRGDGYTF.

The chain employs TRBV7-7 and TRBJ2-7, with a tentative D call TRBD2 (5 bases). CDR1 and CDR2 from the germline V gene are SSHAT and FNYEAQ (reference sequence). Trimming took off 4 bases at V and 5 bases at J, with 12 bases between the two ends. This CDR3 spans 13 amino acids. The CDR3 sequence is CASSSVEGHEQYF. The CDR3 nucleotides are TGTGCCAGCAGCTCCGTTGAGGGCCACGAGCAGTACTTC.

This clone was observed a few times. The CDR3 bases are TGTGCCAGCAGTTACTCTATTAGCGGGAGCACAGATACGCAGTATTTT. As protein: CASSYSISGSTDTQYF. The chain has TRBV6-6 and TRBJ2-3, with 7 bases fitting TRBD2. Germline V gene lookup returns CDR1 MNHNY and CDR2 SVGAGI (reference sequence). With V trimmed by 0 bases and J by 0 bases, 3 bases remained unmatched. This CDR3 contains 16 residues.

The rearrangement uses TRBV10-3 and TRBJ1-1; D is perhaps TRBD1 (5 bases). The CDR3 is 13 amino acids. The V gene's germline CDR1 is ENHRY and CDR2 SYGVKD. V was trimmed by 11 bases and J by 0 bases, leaving 13 bases between them. This CDR3 is CAGRVELNTEAFF. The CDR3 DNA reads TGTGCCGGCAGGGTTGAATTGAACACTGAAGCTTTCTTT.

In its sample, this clone was seen a few times. This chain links TRBV4-2 with TRBJ1-6; D remains ambiguous. Germline V gene lookup returns CDR1 LGHNA and CDR2 YNFKEQ. The CDR3 covers 12 residues. V dropped 6 bases and J dropped 8 bases, with 8 bases sitting between them. The CDR3 sequence is CASRHGDSPLHF. The CDR3 DNA follows: TGTGCCAGCAGACACGGCGATTCACCCCTCCACTTT.

The chain uses TRBV6-5 and TRBJ1-4; D is unclear. Germline V gene lookup returns CDR1 MNHEY and CDR2 SVGAGI. Trimming shortened V by 0 bases and J by 8 bases, and 7 bases separated the two germline ends. The CDR3 covers 13 residues. The CDR3 sequence: CASSYSSGEKLFF. The CDR3 DNA is TGTGCCAGCAGTTACTCTTCGGGAGAAAAACTGTTTTTT.

The genes are TRBV5-1 and TRBJ1-2; 9 nucleotides match TRBD1. The germline gives CDR1 SGHRS, CDR2 YFSETQ. The CDR3 covers 14 residues. J gave up 8 bases and V 4 bases, and 9 bases lay outside the gene matches. The CDR3 sequence: CASSPDRGIKGYTF. As DNA, the CDR3 is TGCGCCAGCAGCCCGGACAGGGGAATTAAGGGCTACACCTTC.

The chain employs TRBV5-1 and TRBJ1-1; D is possibly TRBD1 (5 bases). CDR3 length: 15 amino acids. The V end was cut by 7 bases, the J end by 1 base, with 17 bases between. Per germline, CDR1 SGHRS and CDR2 YFSETQ. The DNA for the CDR3 is TGCGCCAGCGGCCCTACGGGGGGAGCGAACACTGAAGCTTTCTTT. Translated, it gives CASGPTGGANTEAFF.

The chain is built from TRBV18 and TRBJ1-2; D not resolved. V was trimmed by 0 bases and J by 0 bases, leaving 11 bases between them. This CDR3 spans 16 amino acids. Germline assignment: CDR1 KGHSH and CDR2 LQKENI. The CDR3 protein is CASSPPSRASNYGYTF. DNA of the CDR3: TGTGCCAGCTCACCACCGAGCAGAGCTTCTAACTATGGCTACACCTTC.

Only a few counts were recorded for this clone. The chain combines TRBV2 with TRBJ2-1; 8 nucleotides match TRBD1. Per the germline V gene, CDR1 is SNHLY and CDR2 is FYNNEI. V shed 1 base, J shed 3 bases, and the junction held 2 bases outside the gene matches. The CDR3 runs 15 residues. CDR3 bases: TGTGCCAGCAGTGAAGACAGGGGGTACTACAATGAGCAGTTCTTC. It translates to CASSEDRGYYNEQFF.

The chain recombines TRBV27 with TRBJ1-1, with unresolved D. The V and J ends lost 6 bases and 9 bases respectively, with 14 bases between them. Germline-derived CDR1 and CDR2 are MNHEY and SMNVEV (reference sequence). The CDR3 loop spans 12 amino acids. This CDR3 is CASSVRLGQAFF. DNA for the CDR3: TGTGCCAGCAGCGTCCGCCTTGGGCAAGCTTTCTTT.

The chain is built from TRBV2 and TRBJ2-1; D tentatively reads TRBD1 or TRBD2 (6 bases each). V was cut by 6 bases and J by 2 bases, with 11 bases left in between. The CDR3 has 14 residues. Germline CDR1 is SNHLY and CDR2 is FYNNEI. CDR3 amino acids: CASRGGSPYNEQFF. For the CDR3, the DNA is TGTGCCAGCAGGGGGGGCTCCCCCTACAATGAGCAGTTCTTC.

The rearrangement joins TRBV9 to TRBJ1-2; TRBD1 aligns across 8 bases. V shed 0 bases and J 5 bases; nucleotides not matched to a gene: 3. CDR1 and CDR2 (germline): SGDLS, YYNGEE. CDR3 size: 14 residues. This CDR3 reads CASSVAGTGYGYTF. CDR3 in DNA: TGTGCCAGCAGCGTAGCTGGGACAGGTTATGGCTACACCTTC.

J is TRBJ2-3 and V is TRBV5-6; D uncertain. This CDR3 has 13 residues. Germline V gene lookup returns CDR1 SGHDT and CDR2 YYEEEE. V lost 4 bases and J lost 8, with 14 bases in between. CDR3 sequence: CASSPRPQSTQYF. The CDR3 region has the DNA TGTGCCAGCAGCCCCCGACCGCAATCTACGCAGTATTTT. The full variable domain, rest sourced from reference TRBV5-6 and TRBJ2-3, is DAGVTQSPTHLIKTRGQQVTLRCSPKSGHDTVSWYQQALGQGPQFIFQYYEEEERQRGNFPDRFSGHQFPNYSSELNVNALLLGDSALYLCASSPRPQSTQYFGPGTRLTVL.

This clone came up once. The rearrangement uses TRBV30 and TRBJ2-7; D ambiguous. V lost 3 bases, J lost 6 bases, and 18 bases lay in between. The CDR3 covers 14 residues. Germline V CDR1 and CDR2: GTSNPN, SVGIG (reference sequence). CDR3 residues: CAWSSASLASEQYF. In DNA, the CDR3 is TGTGCCTGGAGCTCAGCCAGCTTGGCCAGCGAGCAGTACTTC.

This chain connects TRBV5-4 to TRBJ1-6; D possibly corresponds to TRBD1 (6 bases). The CDR3 loop spans 15 amino acids. The germline V gene encodes CDR1 SGHNT and CDR2 YYREEE (reference sequence). V was pared by 0 bases and J by 7 bases, with 11 bases between. Here the CDR3 reads CASSLVDSFNSPLHF. The DNA for the CDR3 is TGTGCCAGCAGCTTGGTGGACAGTTTCAATTCACCCCTCCACTTT.

V usage is TRBV2 and J usage is TRBJ2-2; 7 bases align to TRBD1. This CDR3 is built from 14 residues. The germline CDR1 and CDR2 sequences are SNHLY and FYNNEI. The junction had 8 bases not matched to a gene; V was cut back by 6 bases and J by 7 bases. This chain's CDR3 is CASRGTVVDGELFF. In DNA form, the CDR3 reads TGTGCCAGCAGGGGGACAGTCGTAGACGGGGAGCTGTTTTTT.

This rearrangement joins TRBV5-8 to TRBJ1-5; TRBD1 matches at 7 bases. Germline trimming cut 4 bases from V and 3 bases from J; bases unmatched to any gene: 10. The CDR3 totals 16 residues. CDR1 is SGHTS, CDR2 YDEGEE, per germline. In DNA form, the CDR3 reads TGTGCCAGCAGCGGGACGGGACAGCCGAACAATCAGCCCCAGCATTTT. Translation gives CASSGTGQPNNQPQHF.

The gene calls are TRBV2 and TRBJ1-4; TRBD1 agrees at 9 bases. Germline V gene lookup returns CDR1 SNHLY and CDR2 FYNNEI. V dropped 4 bases and J dropped 8; count of bases not matched to a gene: 5. The CDR3 contains 14 residues. CDR3 amino acids: CASSVQGANEKLFF. The CDR3 DNA follows: TGTGCCAGCAGTGTACAGGGGGCGAACGAAAAACTGTTTTTT.

The gene calls are TRBV29-1 and TRBJ1-6; D remains unclear. CDR1 SQVTM and CDR2 ANQGSEA come from the germline V gene. The CDR3 sequence is 13 residues long. The V gene lost 5 bases and the J gene lost 7 bases, with 12 bases spanning the gap. CDR3 DNA sequence: TGCAGCGTTAGGACGGCCCCAAATTCACCCCTCCACTTT. Amino acids: CSVRTAPNSPLHF.

This chain links TRBV14 with TRBJ2-1; possible D gene TRBD1, 6 bases. Trimming shortened V by 0 bases and J by 10 bases, and 10 bases separated the two germline ends. The CDR3 sequence is 13 residues long. Germline lookup yields CDR1 SGHDN and CDR2 FVKESK. This chain's CDR3 is CASSQELRGEQFF. CDR3 coding DNA: TGTGCCAGCAGCCAAGAACTTAGGGGGGAGCAGTTCTTC.

This clone was observed once. The genes are TRBV7-2 and TRBJ1-1; D is possibly TRBD1 (6 bases). V dropped 8 bases and J dropped 4 bases, with 14 bases sitting between them. Per germline, CDR1 SGHTA and CDR2 FQGNSA. CDR3 size: 13 residues. CDR3 in DNA: TGTGCCAGCGGTCCAGGGGTTCCCACTGAAGCTTTCTTT. Residues: CASGPGVPTEAFF. Combining the CDR3 with reference TRBV7-2 and TRBJ1-1 gives the whole variable domain GAGVSQSPSNKVTEKGKDVELRCDPISGHTALYWYRQSLGQGLEFLIYFQGNSAPDKSGLPSDRFSAERTGGSVSTLTIQRTQQEDSAVYLCASGPGVPTEAFFGQGTRLTVV.

CDR3 sequence (DNA): TGCGCCAGCAGCCAAGTTCCAGGTTCTCCGGTATACGAGCAGTACTTC. Translating it yields CASSQVPGSPVYEQYF. The chain couples TRBV4-1 to TRBJ2-7; D is uncertain. Germline CDR1 and CDR2: MGHRA and YSYEKL. Trimming left V 1 base short and J 4 bases short, with 17 bases between. The CDR3 is 16 amino acids.

V usage is TRBV7-8 and J usage is TRBJ1-1, with D possibly TRBD1 on 5 matching bases. CDR1 is SGHVS and CDR2 is FQNEAQ in the germline V gene. The CDR3 runs to 13 residues. Trimming took 5 bases from V and 0 from J, leaving 7 bases between them. CDR3: CASSKQVNTEAFF. The CDR3 coding sequence is TGTGCCAGCAGCAAACAGGTGAACACTGAAGCTTTCTTT.

V usage is TRBV19 and J usage is TRBJ2-3; tentatively, D is TRBD1 or TRBD2 (6 bases each). V was cut by 11 bases and J by 0 bases, with 18 bases left in between. The CDR3 contains 15 residues. The V gene's germline CDR1 is LNHDA and CDR2 SQIVND (reference sequence). The CDR3 DNA is TGTGCCTCCAGAGGGGGACTGACCAGCACAGATACGCAGTATTTT. Translated: CASRGGLTSTDTQYF.

The V and J genes are TRBV18 and TRBJ1-2, with D possibly matching TRBD1 (6 bases). V dropped 3 bases and J dropped 8 bases, with 16 bases sitting between them. Germline V gene sequence: CDR1 KGHSH, CDR2 LQKENI. CDR3 length: 14 amino acids. The CDR3 region is CASSPPTGSKGYTF. The CDR3 DNA follows: TGTGCCAGCTCACCCCCCACAGGGTCGAAAGGCTACACCTTC.

Regarding this clone: The identical CDR3 is also encoded by other nucleotide sequences in the sample. For the CDR3, the DNA is TGTGCCTGGTCGACGGGAAACTACGAGCAGTACTTC. It translates to CAWSTGNYEQYF. V and J are TRBV30 and TRBJ2-7, with TRBD2 as a possible D gene (5 bases). Trimming left V 5 bases short and J 3 bases short, with 11 bases between. This CDR3 has 12 residues. Germline lookup yields CDR1 GTSNPN and CDR2 SVGIG (reference sequence).